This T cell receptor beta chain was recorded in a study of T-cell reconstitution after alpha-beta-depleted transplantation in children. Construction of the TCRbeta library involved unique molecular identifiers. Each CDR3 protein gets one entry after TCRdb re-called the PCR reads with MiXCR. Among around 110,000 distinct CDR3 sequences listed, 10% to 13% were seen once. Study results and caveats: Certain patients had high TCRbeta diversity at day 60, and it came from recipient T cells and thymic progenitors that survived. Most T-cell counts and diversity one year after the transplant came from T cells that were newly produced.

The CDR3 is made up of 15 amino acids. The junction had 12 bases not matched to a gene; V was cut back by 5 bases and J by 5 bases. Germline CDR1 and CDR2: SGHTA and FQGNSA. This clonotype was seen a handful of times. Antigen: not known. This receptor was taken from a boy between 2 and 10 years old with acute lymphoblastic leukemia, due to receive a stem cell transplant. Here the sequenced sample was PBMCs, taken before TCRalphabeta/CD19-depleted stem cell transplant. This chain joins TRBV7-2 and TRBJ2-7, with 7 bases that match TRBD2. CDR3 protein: CASSPRLAQSHEQYF. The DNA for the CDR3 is TGTGCCAGCAGCCCCCGACTAGCCCAGTCCCACGAGCAGTACTTC.